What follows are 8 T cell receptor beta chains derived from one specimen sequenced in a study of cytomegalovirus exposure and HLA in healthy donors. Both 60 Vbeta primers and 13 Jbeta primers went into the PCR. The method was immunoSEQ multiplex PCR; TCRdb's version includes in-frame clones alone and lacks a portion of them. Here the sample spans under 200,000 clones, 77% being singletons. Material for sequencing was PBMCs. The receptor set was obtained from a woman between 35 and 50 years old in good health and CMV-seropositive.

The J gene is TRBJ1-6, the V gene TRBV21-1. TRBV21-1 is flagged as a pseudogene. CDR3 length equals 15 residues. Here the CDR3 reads CASSKVDIGRSPLHF. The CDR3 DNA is TGTGCCAGCAGCAAAGTAGACATTGGGAGATCACCCCTCCACTTT.

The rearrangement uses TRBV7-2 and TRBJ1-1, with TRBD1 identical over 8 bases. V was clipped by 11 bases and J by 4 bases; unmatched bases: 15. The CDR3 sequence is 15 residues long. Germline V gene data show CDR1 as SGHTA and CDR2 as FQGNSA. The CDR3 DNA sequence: TGTGCCTTTTCGGACAGGGATTTAGGTGGCACTGAAGCTTTCTTT. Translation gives CAFSDRDLGGTEAFF. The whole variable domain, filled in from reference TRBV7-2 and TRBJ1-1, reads GAGVSQSPSNKVTEKGKDVELRCDPISGHTALYWYRQSLGQGLEFLIYFQGNSAPDKSGLPSDRFSAERTGGSVSTLTIQRTQQEDSAVYLCAFSDRDLGGTEAFFGQGTRLTVV.

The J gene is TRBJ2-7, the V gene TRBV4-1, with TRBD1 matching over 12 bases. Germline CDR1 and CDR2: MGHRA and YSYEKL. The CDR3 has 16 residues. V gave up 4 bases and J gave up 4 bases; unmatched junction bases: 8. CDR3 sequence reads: CASSPGQGARGYEQYF. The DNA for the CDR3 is TGCGCCAGCAGCCCGGGACAGGGGGCGAGAGGGTACGAGCAGTACTTC.

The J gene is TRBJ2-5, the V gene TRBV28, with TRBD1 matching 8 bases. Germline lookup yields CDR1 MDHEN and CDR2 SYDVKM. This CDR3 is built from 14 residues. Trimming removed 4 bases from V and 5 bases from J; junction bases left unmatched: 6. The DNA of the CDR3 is TGTGCCAGCAGTTCGGCAGGGGGCGCGGAGACCCAGTACTTC. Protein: CASSSAGGAETQYF.

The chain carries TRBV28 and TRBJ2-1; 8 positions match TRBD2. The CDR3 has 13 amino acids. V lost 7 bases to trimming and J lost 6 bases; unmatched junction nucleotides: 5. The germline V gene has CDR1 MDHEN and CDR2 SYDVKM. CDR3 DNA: TGTGCCAGCACTAAAAGCGGGAGCAATGAGCAGTTCTTC. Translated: CASTKSGSNEQFF.

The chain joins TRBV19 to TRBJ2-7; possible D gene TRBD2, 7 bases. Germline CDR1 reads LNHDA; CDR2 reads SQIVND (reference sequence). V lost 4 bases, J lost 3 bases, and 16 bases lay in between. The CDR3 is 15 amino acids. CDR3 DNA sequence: TGTGCCAGTAGTAACCCGAGGGGGGGACACTACGAGCAGTACTTC. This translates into CASSNPRGGHYEQYF.

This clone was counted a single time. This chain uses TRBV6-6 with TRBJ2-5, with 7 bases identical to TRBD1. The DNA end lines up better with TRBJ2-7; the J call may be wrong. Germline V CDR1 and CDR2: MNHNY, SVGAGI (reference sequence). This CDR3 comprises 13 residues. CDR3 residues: CASSEGARYEQYF. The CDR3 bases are TGTGCCAGCAGTGAGGGGGCGAGGTACGAGCAGTACTTC.

The CDR3 reads CAIKWGPGTDTQYF. CDR3 sequence (DNA): TGTGCCATCAAGTGGGGGCCGGGGACAGATACGCAGTATTTT. The genes are TRBV10-3 and TRBJ2-3; TRBD1 might be the D (6 bases). CDR1 ENHRY and CDR2 SYGVKD come from the germline V gene. V was trimmed by 7 bases and J by 3 bases, leaving 14 bases between them. This CDR3 contains 14 residues.